The 10 T cell receptor beta chains given below trace back to one sample, sequenced in a study of OX40 agonist ivuxolimab in advanced cancers. Libraries were prepared by immunoSEQ multiplex PCR; TCRdb keeps only in-frame clonotypes and omits some of them. The sample has 150,000 to 180,000 clones, roughly 94% seen once. Source: CD4+ or CD8+ T cells sorted from blood, taken in a trial of the OX40 agonist ivuxolimab. These TCRs come from an adult with an advanced solid tumor such as melanoma, head and neck, liver or kidney cancer.

This clone was counted a single time. This chain's CDR3 is CASSRQLTDTQYF. The CDR3 coding sequence is TGTGCCAGCAGCAGACAGTTGACAGATACGCAGTATTTT. The gene calls are TRBV11-3 and TRBJ2-3; TRBD1 is a possible D gene (5 bases). The ends were cut back, 5 bases at V and 3 bases at J, with 9 bases in the middle. The CDR3 totals 13 residues. CDR1 and CDR2 from the germline V gene are SGHNT and YENEEA. Filled out from reference TRBV11-3 and TRBJ2-3, the complete variable domain reads EAGVVQSPRYKIIEKKQPVAFWCNPISGHNTLYWYLQNLGQGPELLIRYENEEAVDDSQLPKDRFSAERLKGVDSTLKIQPAELGDSAVYLCASSRQLTDTQYFGPGTRLTVL.

The V gene is TRBV7-3, the J gene TRBJ1-1; D gene ambiguous. The CDR3 contains 16 residues. Trimming stripped 1 base from V and 5 bases from J, with 17 bases between. CDR1 is SGHTA, CDR2 FQGTGA, per germline. In DNA, the CDR3 is TGTGCCAGCAGCTTAAAGCCCAAAGGGCGGCGGACTGAAGCTTTCTTT. It yields the protein CASSLKPKGRRTEAFF.

This chain's CDR3 is CASSFLIRGQGAGKLFF. The DNA of the CDR3 is TGTGCCAGCAGCTTCTTAATACGTGGACAGGGGGCTGGGAAACTGTTTTTT. V gene TRBV7-2 combines with J gene TRBJ1-4; 11 bases are a match to TRBD1. J was trimmed by 11 bases and V by 3 bases; bases with no gene match: 14. The CDR3 contains 17 residues. The germline CDR1 and CDR2 sequences are SGHTA and FQGNSA.

This clone was found a few times. The genes are TRBV7-8 and TRBJ1-6; weak D call: TRBD1 (6 bases). Trimming shortened V by 1 base and J by 8 bases, and 12 bases separated the two germline ends. CDR3 length: 15 residues. Germline V lookup: CDR1 SGHVS, CDR2 FQNEAQ. The CDR3 loop is CASSLVGGLDSPLHF. CDR3 nucleotides: TGTGCCAGCAGCTTAGTGGGGGGGCTGGATTCACCCCTCCACTTT.

The chain recombines TRBV5-4 with TRBJ2-3, with 7 bases that match TRBD2. This CDR3 has 17 amino acids. V lost 3 bases, J lost 0 bases, and 10 bases stayed unmatched. CDR1 and CDR2 (germline): SGHNT, YYREEE (reference sequence). DNA for the CDR3: TGTGCCAGCAGCTGGGGGGGAGGCGGCCCTAGCACAGATACGCAGTATTTT. This gives the protein CASSWGGGGPSTDTQYF.

Only one count was recorded for this clone. V gene TRBV7-2 combines with J gene TRBJ1-4; no firm D call. The CDR3 is 14 residues long. Germline-derived CDR1 and CDR2 are SGHTA and FQGNSA. The V end was cut by 1 base, the J end by 0 bases, with 3 bases between. The CDR3, as DNA: TGTGCCAGCAGCTTAGATGCAACTAATGAAAAACTGTTTTTT. Encoded protein: CASSLDATNEKLFF.

The chain has TRBV4-3 and TRBJ2-7; D perhaps matches TRBD1 (5 bases). This CDR3 is 14 amino acids long. V gave up 0 bases and J gave up 5 bases, with 11 bases separating them. In germline, CDR1 is LGHNA, CDR2 YSLEER. The CDR3 region is CASSQDLGRDEQYF. In DNA form, the CDR3 reads TGCGCCAGCAGCCAAGATCTGGGCAGGGACGAGCAGTACTTC.

The V gene is TRBV28, the J gene TRBJ1-1, with D tentatively TRBD1 (5 bases). Germline CDR1 MDHEN, CDR2 SYDVKM. The CDR3 runs 16 residues. Deletions cut 3 bases from V and 2 bases from J, with 16 bases between. In DNA form, the CDR3 reads TGTGCCAGCAGTTTGGGGGGACGACGAAGAAACACTGAAGCTTTCTTT. Protein sequence: CASSLGGRRRNTEAFF.

This rearrangement joins TRBV7-9 to TRBJ2-7, with D possibly being TRBD1 or TRBD2 (5 bases each). CDR1 is SEHNR and CDR2 is FQNEAQ in the germline V gene (reference sequence). Trimming shortened V by 0 bases and J by 9 bases, and 9 bases separated the two germline ends. This CDR3 region has 12 residues. Here the CDR3 DNA reads TGTGCCAGCAGCTTAGCCAGGGAGAGGCAGTACTTC. Amino acids: CASSLARERQYF.

The chain joins TRBV19 to TRBJ1-6, with TRBD1 matching over 8 bases. Germline CDR1 reads LNHDA; CDR2 reads SQIVND (reference sequence). With 6 bases clipped from V and 6 bases from J, the junction kept 7 bases outside the gene matches. The CDR3 is 15 residues long. CDR3 nucleotides: TGTGCCAGTAGCCAAGAGGACAGGGTTAATTCACCCCTCCACTTT. Translating it yields CASSQEDRVNSPLHF.